The 19 T cell receptor beta chains below were found in one sample sequenced in a study of beta chain features in type 1 diabetes. Investigators reverse transcribed all isolated RNA, so they sequenced expressed TCRB transcripts. TCRdb's table, derived via immunoSEQ multiplex PCR, lists solely in-frame clones and lacks some. The sample yields 120,000 to 150,000 clones, more than 10% seen once. Study-wide points: The study found moderately but significantly shorter TCRB CDR3s in all four CD4+ subsets of Type 1 diabetes patients.

These receptors' antigens are unknown. Material: central memory CD4+ T cells from blood. The source is a man in his late teens or twenties with type 1 diabetes.

This clone appeared a few times. This chain joins TRBV18 and TRBJ2-7; unclear D gene. Germline lookup yields CDR1 KGHSH and CDR2 LQKENI. The V end was cut by 1 base, the J end by 7 bases, with 14 bases between. The CDR3 is 14 amino acids. CDR3 region: CASSPQAELGEQYF. In DNA form, the CDR3 reads TGTGCCAGCTCACCACAAGCAGAGCTGGGGGAGCAGTACTTC.

This clone was detected only a few times. The chain is built from TRBV27 and TRBJ1-6; the match to TRBD1 covers 9 bases. CDR3 size: 15 residues. Germline CDR1 is MNHEY and CDR2 is SMNVEV (reference sequence). V lost 5 bases and J lost 10; bases outside the gene matches: 9. In DNA form, the CDR3 reads TGTGCCAGCAGTCCCATGGGACAGGGAGGATCACCCCTCCACTTT. It codes for CASSPMGQGGSPLHF.

The chain carries TRBV11-2 and TRBJ2-1; 13 nucleotides align to TRBD2. This CDR3 is built from 15 residues. Germline CDR1 is SGHAT and CDR2 is FQNNGV. J lost 6 bases, V lost 5 bases, and 4 bases had no gene match. The CDR3 DNA reads as TGTGCCAGCAGCCCCACTAGCGGGGGGGTCAATGAGCAGTTCTTC. It yields the protein CASSPTSGGVNEQFF. Variable domain in full (rest from reference TRBV11-2 and TRBJ2-1): EAGVAQSPRYKIIEKRQSVAFWCNPISGHATLYWYQQILGQGPKLLIQFQNNGVVDDSQLPKDRFSAERLKGVDSTLKIQPAKLEDSAVYLCASSPTSGGVNEQFFGPGTRLTVL.

This clone was seen repeatedly, ten times or more. The chain recombines TRBV5-1 with TRBJ2-5; a possible D gene is TRBD2 (5 bases). V dropped 5 bases and J dropped 5 bases, with 7 bases sitting between them. CDR3 length: 11 residues. CDR1 SGHRS and CDR2 YFSETQ come from the germline V gene. CDR3 in DNA: TGCGCCAGCAGGGAGGACGAGACCCAGTACTTC. This encodes CASREDETQYF.

In its sample, this clone was seen a few times. V is TRBV10-3 and J is TRBJ2-6; the match to TRBD1 covers 7 bases. CDR1 and CDR2 (germline): ENHRY, SYGVKD. This CDR3 is 14 amino acids long. With 7 bases clipped from V and 4 bases from J, the junction kept 4 bases outside the gene matches. This chain's CDR3 is CAITPGQGANVLTF. Written as DNA, the CDR3 is TGTGCCATCACTCCGGGACAGGGGGCCAACGTCCTGACTTTC.

This clone showed up just a few times. This chain links TRBV30 with TRBJ2-1, with D possibly being TRBD1 (5 bases). Trimming took 8 bases from V and 0 from J, leaving 11 bases between them. Germline V gene data show CDR1 as GTSNPN and CDR2 as SVGIG (reference sequence). The CDR3 is 13 residues long. The CDR3 nucleotides are TGTGCCCACGGACACCTCTCCTACAATGAGCAGTTCTTC. It is translated as CAHGHLSYNEQFF.

The chain links TRBV5-1 to TRBJ1-2, with TRBD1 identical over 10 bases. This CDR3 is 18 amino acids long. Germline V gene data show CDR1 as SGHRS and CDR2 as YFSETQ. Losses at the gene ends were 0 bases for V and 5 bases for J; bases not matched to a gene: 13. The DNA of the CDR3 is TGCGCCAGCAGCTTGGCCCCGCCAGCGGGACAGGGGAGGTATGGCTACACCTTC. It is translated as CASSLAPPAGQGRYGYTF.

This clone was seen a handful of times. V gene TRBV7-6 combines with J gene TRBJ2-1; TRBD1 aligns across 9 bases. V lost 2 bases, J lost 2 bases, and 4 bases stayed unmatched. CDR3 length: 16 residues. From germline, CDR1 is SGHVS and CDR2 FNYEAQ. The CDR3 protein is CASSLPQGAAYNEQFF. The CDR3 DNA sequence: TGTGCCAGCAGCTTACCACAGGGGGCGGCCTACAATGAGCAGTTCTTC.

CDR3 in amino acids: CASSPGAGTGGIPYGYTF. CDR3 nucleotide sequence: TGTGCCAGCAGCCCTGGAGCCGGGACAGGGGGTATACCCTATGGCTACACCTTC. This sequence joins TRBV7-9 and TRBJ1-2, with 11 bases that match TRBD1. Germline V gene lookup returns CDR1 SEHNR and CDR2 FQNEAQ (reference sequence). V lost 5 bases and J lost 4; bases outside the gene matches: 15. The CDR3 sequence is 18 residues long.

The chain is built from TRBV6-6 and TRBJ2-5; no clear D gene. The V and J ends lost 5 bases and 1 base respectively, with 11 bases between them. CDR1 and CDR2 from the germline V gene are MNHNY and SVGAGI (reference sequence). The CDR3 is made up of 14 amino acids. The CDR3 here is CASSQQVIQETQYF. In nucleotides, the CDR3 is TGTGCCAGCAGTCAGCAGGTCATCCAAGAGACCCAGTACTTC.

The rearrangement links TRBV29-1 to TRBJ1-2; 7 bases are shared with TRBD1. Germline V gene data show CDR1 as SQVTM and CDR2 as ANQGSEA. J was trimmed by 6 bases and V by 7 bases; bases with no gene match: 11. The CDR3 is made up of 13 amino acids. The CDR3 nucleotides are TGCAGCGGCGAGGGGGCGGGCTTCGATGGCTACACCTTC. Translating it yields CSGEGAGFDGYTF. The whole variable domain, filled in from reference TRBV29-1 and TRBJ1-2, reads SAVISQKPSRDICQRGTSLTIQCQVDSQVTMMFWYRQQPGQSLTLIATANQGSEATYESGFVIDKFPISRPNLTFSTLTVSNMSPEDSSIYLCSGEGAGFDGYTFGSGTRLTVV.

This clone has only a few counts. The chain recombines TRBV4-1 with TRBJ2-7; D is perhaps TRBD2 (5 bases). The ends were cut back, 0 bases at V and 3 bases at J, with 21 bases in the middle. Looked up from germline, CDR1 is MGHRA and CDR2 is YSYEKL. The CDR3 has 18 amino acids. This CDR3 is CASSQDYLSGSSSYEQYF. In DNA form, the CDR3 reads TGCGCCAGCAGCCAAGATTACCTTTCGGGGTCATCGAGCTACGAGCAGTACTTC.

This chain links TRBV7-2 with TRBJ2-3; D gene ambiguous. This CDR3 is built from 13 residues. V was trimmed by 8 bases and J by 6 bases, leaving 15 bases between them. The germline V gene has CDR1 SGHTA and CDR2 FQGNSA. CDR3 DNA sequence: TGTGCCAGCGGGTTGTTGAGACGTGATACGCAGTATTTT. Encoded protein: CASGLLRRDTQYF.

This chain links TRBV2 with TRBJ1-6; the D is unclear. Looked up from germline, CDR1 is SNHLY and CDR2 is FYNNEI. V was pared by 7 bases and J by 9 bases, with 13 bases between. This CDR3 contains 13 residues. The CDR3 is CASTRGEVSPLHF. In DNA, the CDR3 is TGTGCCAGCACCCGGGGAGAGGTTTCACCCCTCCACTTT.

The chain employs TRBV5-6 and TRBJ2-1; 11 bases match TRBD2. Trimming took 2 bases from V and 0 from J; bases not matched to a gene: 10. The germline CDR1 and CDR2 sequences are SGHDT and YYEEEE. The CDR3 is 19 residues long. DNA of the CDR3: TGTGCCAGCAGCTTTGTGGCTAGCGGGGGGTTTAGCTCCTACAATGAGCAGTTCTTC. Translating it yields CASSFVASGGFSSYNEQFF.

This clone was recorded at least ten times. The rearrangement uses TRBV29-1 and TRBJ1-6; a weak D match, TRBD1 (6 bases). CDR3 length: 14 amino acids. The V gene's germline CDR1 is SQVTM and CDR2 ANQGSEA. Between the trimmed V and J ends, which lost 6 bases and 5 bases, there was a span of 14 bases. DNA of the CDR3: TGCAGCGTACAAGTGGGGGCGGATAATTCACCCCTCCACTTT. The encoded protein is CSVQVGADNSPLHF.

The chain has TRBV19 and TRBJ1-5, with D maybe TRBD1 (6 bases). CDR3 size: 14 residues. CDR1 is LNHDA, CDR2 SQIVND, per germline (reference sequence). Trimming removed 3 bases from V and 2 bases from J, with 8 bases in between. CDR3 nucleotide sequence: TGTGCCAGTAGTATGGGGGCTGGCAATCAGCCCCAGCATTTT. Translation gives CASSMGAGNQPQHF.

The V and J genes are TRBV6-6 and TRBJ1-2; D remains unclear. Germline CDR1 and CDR2: MNHNY and SVGAGI (reference sequence). The CDR3 totals 15 residues. V lost 0 bases and J lost 4, with 12 bases in between. As DNA, the CDR3 is TGTGCCAGCAGTTACTCCGTGGATGGTGCCTATGGCTACACCTTC. It translates to CASSYSVDGAYGYTF.

V and J are TRBV20-1 and TRBJ1-1; D is unresolved. The CDR3 spans 11 residues. Germline-derived CDR1 and CDR2 are DFQATT and SNEGSKA (reference sequence). Trimming cost V 7 bases and J 5 bases, with 11 bases left between them. CDR3 in amino acids: CSVRAGTEAFF. In DNA, the CDR3 is TGCAGTGTACGCGCGGGAACTGAAGCTTTCTTT.